Presented here are 13 T cell receptor beta chains from one specimen sequenced in a study of T cell responses to AZD1222 COVID-19 vaccine. Produced via immunoSEQ multiplex PCR; TCRdb's table is partial and in-frame only. The sample shows roughly 130,000 clones, more than 70% of them seen only once. The material was peripheral blood, obtained on day 0 of AZD1222 vaccination. The source of these receptors is an adult in good health.

The chain carries TRBV5-1 and TRBJ2-4; possibly TRBD1 or TRBD2 for D (5 bases each). The CDR3 contains 16 residues. Germline V gives CDR1 SGHRS, CDR2 YFSETQ. V lost 0 bases and J lost 2, with 12 bases in between. CDR3 residues: CASSLEGWGTKNIQYF. The DNA of the CDR3 is TGCGCCAGCAGCTTGGAAGGATGGGGGACCAAAAACATTCAGTACTTC.

The J gene is TRBJ1-2, the V gene TRBV14; no reliable D call. CDR1 is SGHDN and CDR2 is FVKESK in the germline V gene. The CDR3 runs 15 residues. The V and J ends lost 4 bases and 2 bases respectively, with 14 bases between them. The CDR3 loop is CASSLLPLRNYGYTF. CDR3 nucleotides: TGTGCCAGCAGCCTCCTTCCCCTCCGGAACTATGGCTACACCTTC.

The genes are TRBV29-1 and TRBJ2-7; 10 bases are a match to TRBD2. Germline V CDR1 and CDR2: SQVTM, ANQGSEA. The length of the CDR3 is 13 residues. Trimming took 6 bases from V and 2 from J; bases not matched to a gene: 4. CDR3 amino acids: CSVGTSEPYEQYF. CDR3 in DNA: TGCAGCGTGGGGACTAGCGAACCCTACGAGCAGTACTTC.

The chain couples TRBV19 to TRBJ1-1; no firm D call. Germline CDR1 reads LNHDA; CDR2 reads SQIVND (reference sequence). The CDR3 covers 11 residues. With 4 bases removed from V and 8 bases from J, the gap between germline ends came to 8 bases. The CDR3: CASSRSMEAFF. For the CDR3, the DNA is TGTGCCAGTAGTAGGTCGATGGAAGCTTTCTTT. Full variable domain (remainder filled in from reference TRBV19 and TRBJ1-1): DGGITQSPKYLFRKEGQNVTLSCEQNLNHDAMYWYRQDPGQGLRLIYYSQIVNDFQKGDIAEGYSVSREKKESFPLTVTSAQKNPTAFYLCASSRSMEAFFGQGTRLTVV.

The chain recombines TRBV28 with TRBJ1-1; 10 nucleotides align to TRBD1. This CDR3 is 18 amino acids long. The V and J ends lost 5 bases and 4 bases, in that order; junction bases with no gene match: 16. Germline CDR1 reads MDHEN; CDR2 reads SYDVKM. The CDR3: CASSQQMGTGAWGTEAFF. The CDR3 nucleotides are TGTGCCAGCAGTCAGCAAATGGGGACAGGGGCCTGGGGCACTGAAGCTTTCTTT.

This clone was seen a handful of times. The chain has TRBV9 and TRBJ2-2; 9 nucleotides agree with TRBD1. The germline CDR1 and CDR2 sequences are SGDLS and YYNGEE. V was clipped by 3 bases and J by 1 base; unmatched bases: 13. The CDR3 has 19 amino acids. The CDR3 loop reads CASSALRTGVNWNTGELFF. CDR3 nucleotide sequence: TGTGCCAGCAGCGCCCTAAGGACAGGGGTAAATTGGAACACCGGGGAGCTGTTTTTT.

The V and J genes are TRBV6-2 or TRBV6-3 and TRBJ2-7, with unresolved D. V shed 0 bases and J shed 0 bases, with 15 bases lying between them. Germline V lookup: CDR1 MNHEY, CDR2 SVGEGT. CDR3 length: 17 residues. DNA for the CDR3: TGTGCCAGCAGTTACTCCACATCCAGGAGAGGCTCCTACGAGCAGTACTTC. This gives the protein CASSYSTSRRGSYEQYF.

The chain combines TRBV6-1 with TRBJ1-1; 7 bases match TRBD1. Germline values: CDR1 MNHNS, CDR2 SASEGT. V lost 2 bases, J lost 9 bases, and 6 bases stayed unmatched. The CDR3 has 13 residues. The CDR3 spells CASSEYGTAQAFF. The CDR3 DNA follows: TGTGCCAGCAGTGAATATGGGACAGCTCAAGCTTTCTTT.

This rearrangement joins TRBV28 to TRBJ2-1; 13 bases are a match to TRBD2. This CDR3 spans 22 amino acids. V lost 4 bases to trimming and J lost 0 bases; unmatched junction nucleotides: 18. Germline V CDR1 and CDR2: MDHEN, SYDVKM. The CDR3 bases are TGTGCCAGCAGTTCGGACTGGGGGACTAGCGGGATGGCCCCTAGCTCCTACAATGAGCAGTTCTTC. This translates into CASSSDWGTSGMAPSSYNEQFF. Drawing the rest from reference TRBV28 and TRBJ2-1, the complete variable domain is DVKVTQSSRYLVKRTGEKVFLECVQDMDHENMFWYRQDPGLGLRLIYFSYDVKMKEKGDIPEGYSVSREKKERFSLILESASTNQTSMYLCASSSDWGTSGMAPSSYNEQFFGPGTRLTVL.

This clone was recorded at least ten times. The chain joins TRBV27 to TRBJ2-5; 9 bases map to TRBD1. The germline CDR1 and CDR2 sequences are MNHEY and SMNVEV (reference sequence). CDR3 length: 14 residues. Losses at the gene ends were 6 bases for V and 3 bases for J; bases not matched to a gene: 5. CDR3 sequence reads: CASSLGTGKETQYF. The CDR3 DNA follows: TGTGCCAGCAGCTTAGGGACAGGGAAAGAGACCCAGTACTTC.

Comment on this clone: Germline and junction disagree at one end, which may indicate a read error. The genes are TRBV28 and TRBJ2-1; 15 bases agree with TRBD2. This CDR3 comprises 15 residues. Germline V gene sequence: CDR1 MDHEN, CDR2 SYDVKM. This chain's CDR3 is CASSLPGLAGGTLVF. The CDR3 DNA sequence: TGTGCCAGCAGTTTACCCGGACTAGCGGGAGGGACGCTGGTCTTC.

V gene TRBV28 combines with J gene TRBJ2-7; D is perhaps TRBD2 (5 bases). Germline values: CDR1 MDHEN, CDR2 SYDVKM. The CDR3 has 15 amino acids. Trimming pared 6 bases from V and 3 bases from J, leaving 18 bases between. In DNA form, the CDR3 reads TGTGCCAGCAGACAGACTAAACCCCCCAACTACGAGCAGTACTTC. This translates into CASRQTKPPNYEQYF.

V is TRBV6-5 and J is TRBJ2-7; D could derive from TRBD1 or TRBD2 (5 bases each). The V gene lost 5 bases and the J gene lost 0 bases, with 11 bases spanning the gap. This CDR3 contains 14 residues. Germline V gives CDR1 MNHEY, CDR2 SVGAGI. CDR3 DNA: TGTGCCAGCAGTACCCGGGACCACTCCTACGAGCAGTACTTC. Translation gives CASSTRDHSYEQYF.